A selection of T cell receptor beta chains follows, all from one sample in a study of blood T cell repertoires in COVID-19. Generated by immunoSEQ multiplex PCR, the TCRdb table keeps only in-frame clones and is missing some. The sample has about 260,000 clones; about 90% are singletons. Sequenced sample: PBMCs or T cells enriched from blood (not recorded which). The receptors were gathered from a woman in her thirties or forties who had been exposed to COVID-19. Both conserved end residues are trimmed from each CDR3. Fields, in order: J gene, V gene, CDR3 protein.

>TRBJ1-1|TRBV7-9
ASSLDQSLTEAF
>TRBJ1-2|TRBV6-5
ASRTGTGDGYT
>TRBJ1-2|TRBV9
ASSVAPTGYGYT
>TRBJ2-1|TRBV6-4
ASSDGTANEQF
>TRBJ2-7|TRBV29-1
SVEDTGSHEQY
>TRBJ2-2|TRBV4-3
ASRGVANTGELF
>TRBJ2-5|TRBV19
ASKGPRYQETQY
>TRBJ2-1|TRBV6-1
ASSRGQGAF
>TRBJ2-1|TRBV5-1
ASSFGGQGVLNEQF
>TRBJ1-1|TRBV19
ASSIDLGAPAIRTEAF
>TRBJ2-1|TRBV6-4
ASSPSYGSGDSYNEQF
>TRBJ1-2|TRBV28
ASSLGDTLFYGYT
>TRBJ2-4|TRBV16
ASSQLAEIAKNIQY
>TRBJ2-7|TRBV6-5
ARPSQGGGNHEQY
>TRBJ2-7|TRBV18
ASSPTQGSSEQY
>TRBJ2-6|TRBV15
ATRDTGGANVLT